These T cell receptor beta chains were read from a single sample in a study of T-cell memory formation after mild COVID-19. MiXCR, applied by TCRdb to the 5' RACE reads, yields one record per CDR3 protein. The sample has hundreds of thousands of distinct CDR3 sequences, about a fifth seen once. The material sequenced was PBMCs or a T cell subset sorted from them (not recorded which). These receptors were taken from an adult woman who had mild COVID-19 (a few samples of this study predate the infection). Cell type and time point are not known. Both conserved end residues are part of each CDR3. D genes are given only for firm matches. Clone size is not always given. Where it is, it says once, few, many or a class for expanded clones.

V gene	D gene	J gene	clone size	CDR3 protein	CDR3 DNA
TRBV6-4	TRBD2	TRBJ2-3	.	CASSSSGTKGTDTQYF	TGTGCCAGCAGTTCCTCCGGGACTAAAGGCACAGATACGCAGTATTTT
TRBV6-2/TRBV6-3	.	TRBJ2-7	few	CASSSESYYEQYF	TGTGCCAGCAGTAGCGAAAGTTACTACGAGCAGTACTTC
TRBV11-2	.	TRBJ1-1	few	CASSPNSIGGPEAFF	TGTGCCAGCAGCCCAAACAGTATAGGGGGACCTGAAGCTTTCTTT
TRBV10-3	.	TRBJ2-1	many	CAISETAYNEQFF	TGTGCCATCAGTGAGACAGCGTACAATGAGCAGTTCTTC
TRBV6-1	.	TRBJ2-7	.	CASSEASGAGTWEQYF	TGTGCCAGCAGTGAAGCGTCGGGGGCAGGAACATGGGAGCAGTACTTC
TRBV12-3/TRBV12-4	TRBD2	TRBJ2-1	few	CASNVRERGASQEQFF	TGTGCCAGCAACGTCCGAGAGCGGGGGGCGAGTCAAGAGCAGTTCTTC
TRBV18	.	TRBJ1-5	few	CASSPWGQGNQPQHF	TGTGCCAGCTCCCCCTGGGGTCAGGGCAATCAGCCCCAGCATTTT
TRBV27	.	TRBJ2-7	.	CASSLSVASVSYEQYF	TGTGCCAGCAGTTTATCGGTCGCCAGTGTCTCCTACGAGCAGTACTTC
TRBV18	.	TRBJ2-2	few	CASSPPSRDRGELFF	TGTGCCAGCTCACCACCATCCCGGGACCGAGGGGAGCTGTTTTTT
TRBV5-7	TRBD2	TRBJ2-1	few	CASSLAKSGGAYNEQFF	TGTGCCAGCAGCTTGGCCAAGAGCGGGGGGGCCTACAATGAGCAGTTCTTC
TRBV7-2	TRBD1	TRBJ1-2	.	CASSLAGTGGPYGYTF	TGTGCCAGCAGCTTAGCGGGGACAGGGGGGCCATATGGCTACACCTTC
TRBV7-2	.	TRBJ2-3	.	CASSFARTRADTQYF	TGTGCCAGCAGCTTTGCCCGTACGAGGGCAGATACGCAGTATTTT
TRBV18	.	TRBJ2-7	.	CASSPTDIYEQYF	TGTGCCAGCTCACCAACAGACATCTACGAGCAGTACTTC
TRBV4-3	TRBD2	TRBJ2-1	few	CASSQDGTSGYNEQFF	TGCGCCAGCAGCCAAGACGGGACTAGCGGGTACAATGAGCAGTTCTTC
TRBV7-2	TRBD2	TRBJ2-2	few	CASSLAGGVVPGELFF	TGTGCCAGCAGCTTGGCGGGAGGGGTGGTTCCCGGGGAGCTGTTTTTT
TRBV14	.	TRBJ1-2	.	CASSWTTGLGYGYTF	TGTGCCAGCAGCTGGACCACTGGGCTAGGGTATGGCTACACCTTC
TRBV7-2	TRBD2	TRBJ2-1	few	CASSLVSGREQFF	TGTGCCAGCAGCTTAGTAAGCGGGAGAGAGCAGTTCTTC
TRBV19	.	TRBJ1-5	few	CASSPGDLSNQPQHF	TGTGCCAGTAGTCCGGGGGACTTGAGCAATCAGCCCCAGCATTTT
TRBV5-6	.	TRBJ2-2	few	CASSWDDVSNTGELFF	TGTGCCAGCAGCTGGGACGACGTTTCGAACACCGGGGAGCTGTTTTTT
TRBV15	.	TRBJ1-5	.	CATGEVYSNQPQHF	TGTGCCACGGGCGAGGTTTATAGCAATCAGCCCCAGCATTTT
TRBV24-1	TRBD1	TRBJ2-1	few	CATTLIGTGGDRYNEQFF	TGTGCCACCACCCTGATAGGGACAGGGGGAGATCGCTACAATGAGCAGTTCTTC
TRBV11-2	.	TRBJ2-1	few	CASSLEIARANEQFF	TGTGCCAGCAGCTTAGAGATTGCGCGGGCCAATGAGCAGTTCTTC
TRBV29-1	.	TRBJ2-1	.	CSSTEGSYNEQFF	TGCAGCTCTACGGAGGGCTCCTACAATGAGCAGTTCTTC
TRBV24-1	.	TRBJ2-7	.	CASAGTDSYEQYF	TGTGCCTCCGCCGGGACGGACTCCTACGAGCAGTACTTC